The clone carrying this T cell receptor beta chain came up a few times. Trimming cost V 4 bases and J 6 bases; bases outside gene matches: 14. The CDR3 sequence is 17 residues long. Per the germline V gene, CDR1 is SGHNT and CDR2 is YENEEA. The entry originates in a study of T and B cells in COVID-19 patients. Study-wide context: COVID-19 patients gave peripheral blood either during active infection or after recovery.

Multiplex PCR with BIOMED2 TRB-A/B primer pools amplified TRB rearrangements. TCRdb fed the multiplex PCR reads into MiXCR, producing one record per CDR3 protein. The table lists tens of thousands of distinct CDR3 sequences, over 25% of them singletons. TRB was amplified from about 260-540 ng of blood genomic DNA. The chain joins TRBV11-3 to TRBJ2-2, with 7 positions matching TRBD2. The sequenced sample was blood. The TCR was taken from a human donor who had recovered from COVID-19. CDR3 region: CASSYNWGGVLAGELFF. CDR3 DNA sequence: TGTGCCAGCAGCTACAACTGGGGGGGGGTACTGGCCGGGGAGCTGTTTTTT. The full variable domain, with the rest looked up from reference TRBV11-3 and TRBJ2-2, is EAGVVQSPRYKIIEKKQPVAFWCNPISGHNTLYWYLQNLGQGPELLIRYENEEAVDDSQLPKDRFSAERLKGVDSTLKIQPAELGDSAVYLCASSYNWGGVLAGELFFGEGSRLTVL.